Listed here is a single TCR beta chain. Authors' data handling: Nucleated cell number was recorded as an estimate derived from reference gene primer amplification. Some clones are missing from TCRdb's copy, which holds only in-frame ones; the method was immunoSEQ multiplex PCR. V and J calls and clone size are given by that table; D and trimming were obtained from the DNA. The sample consists of some 160,000 clones, roughly 80% of them appearing once. V gave up 6 bases and J gave up 1 base, with 9 bases separating them. The germline V gene encodes CDR1 MNHNS and CDR2 SASEGT. This CDR3 spans 13 amino acids. Two negative PCRs, clearance, or symptom resolution had been documented for recovered Cohort 3 donors. The sample belongs to a study of blood T cell repertoires in COVID-19.

The V call is TRBV6-1, the J call TRBJ2-5, with D possibly being TRBD1 (6 bases). The receptor's source is a woman in her forties or fifties who had recovered from COVID-19. Sequencing input: PBMCs or T cells enriched from blood (not recorded which). CDR3 residues: CASRGHLQETQYF. The CDR3, as DNA: TGTGCCAGCAGGGGACACCTCCAAGAGACCCAGTACTTC.